These T cell receptor beta chains were read from a single sample in a study of T cells in Graves' hyperthyroidism and ophthalmopathy. MiXCR, applied by TCRdb to the multiplex PCR reads, yields one record per CDR3 protein. The sample yields 750,000 to 900,000 distinct CDR3 sequences, 38% seen once. The sample taken for sequencing was blood. Receptors were obtained from a man younger than 35 with Graves' hyperthyroidism. The CDR3 runs from the conserved cysteine through the conserved F or W. The D gene is left open where the match is weak. Not all rows give a size; the values are once, few, many and, for expanded clones, a class.

TRBV15	.	TRBJ1-5	.	CATSRDPTGHNQPQHF	TGTGCCACCAGCAGAGATCCTACAGGACATAATCAGCCCCAGCATTTT
TRBV20-1	.	TRBJ1-5	few	CSAYSAPEQPQHF	TGCAGTGCTTACAGCGCCCCGGAGCAGCCCCAGCATTTT
TRBV6-5	TRBD1	TRBJ2-2	.	CASSYSKQGASGELFF	TGTGCCAGCAGTTACTCAAAACAGGGGGCGAGCGGGGAGCTGTTTTTT
TRBV2	TRBD1	TRBJ1-1	.	CASSFSGTGRGTDTEAFF	TGTGCCAGCAGCTTTTCCGGGACAGGGAGGGGAACGGACACTGAAGCTTTCTTT
TRBV9	.	TRBJ2-7	once	CASSVIPNQGEQYF	TGTGCCAGCAGCGTAATTCCGAACCAGGGGGAGCAGTACTTC
TRBV20-1	TRBD1	TRBJ1-4	many	CSAQGQPATNEKLFF	TGCAGTGCCCAGGGACAGCCCGCAACTAATGAAAAACTGTTTTTT
TRBV7-9	.	TRBJ1-3	.	CASSLWGPGNTIYF	TGTGCCAGCAGCTTATGGGGACCTGGAAACACCATATATTTT
TRBV6-5	.	TRBJ1-2	.	CASSPGHIYSYTF	TGTGCCAGCAGCCCGGGACACATCTATAGCTACACCTTC
TRBV29-1	.	TRBJ1-1	.	CSGAPGPLHTEAFF	TGCAGCGGGGCTCCGGGACCCCTACACACTGAAGCTTTCTTT
TRBV7-6	TRBD1	TRBJ1-2	many	CASSLSTGQFSYGYTF	TGTGCCAGCAGCTTATCCACGGGACAGTTTAGCTATGGCTACACCTTC
TRBV5-1	TRBD1	TRBJ1-1	.	CASSWGGTGGAEGTEAFF	TGCGCCAGCAGCTGGGGGGGGACAGGGGGCGCTGAGGGCACTGAAGCTTTCTTT
TRBV29-1	.	TRBJ2-6	many	CSVADSTTGANVLTF	TGCAGCGTTGCGGACAGCACCACTGGGGCCAACGTCCTGACTTTC
TRBV20-1	.	TRBJ2-7	few	CSARAGGPEQYF	TGCAGTGCTAGAGCGGGCGGGCCCGAGCAGTACTTC
TRBV5-6	.	TRBJ1-1	few	CASSKERIGTEAFF	TGTGCCAGCAGCAAGGAGAGGATCGGCACTGAAGCTTTCTTT
TRBV2	.	TRBJ2-7	many	CASRVGSGREQYF	TGTGCCAGCAGGGTCGGGTCTGGGAGAGAGCAGTACTTC
TRBV6-6	TRBD1	TRBJ1-4	.	CASSYHRDSEKLFF	TGTGCCAGCAGTTACCACCGGGACAGTGAAAAACTGTTTTTT
TRBV2	.	TRBJ1-2	many	CASTTGTSTYGYTF	TGTGCCAGCACCACAGGGACATCCACCTATGGCTACACCTTC
TRBV4-1	.	TRBJ1-1	.	CASSQESQRSEAFF	TGCGCCAGCAGCCAAGAATCCCAGAGGAGTGAAGCTTTCTTT
TRBV12-3/TRBV12-4	.	TRBJ2-5	.	CASGQGNQETQYF	TGTGCTAGTGGCCAGGGTAACCAAGAGACCCAGTACTTC
TRBV5-1	.	TRBJ2-5	few	CASALFETQYF	TGCGCCAGCGCCCTTTTCGAGACCCAGTACTTC
TRBV7-4	.	TRBJ2-5	once	CASSRKVTETQYF	TGCGCCAGCAGCCGGAAGGTGACGGAGACCCAGTACTTC
TRBV20-1	.	TRBJ1-4	.	CSAEDGENEKLFF	TGCAGTGCTGAAGACGGGGAAAACGAAAAACTGTTTTTT